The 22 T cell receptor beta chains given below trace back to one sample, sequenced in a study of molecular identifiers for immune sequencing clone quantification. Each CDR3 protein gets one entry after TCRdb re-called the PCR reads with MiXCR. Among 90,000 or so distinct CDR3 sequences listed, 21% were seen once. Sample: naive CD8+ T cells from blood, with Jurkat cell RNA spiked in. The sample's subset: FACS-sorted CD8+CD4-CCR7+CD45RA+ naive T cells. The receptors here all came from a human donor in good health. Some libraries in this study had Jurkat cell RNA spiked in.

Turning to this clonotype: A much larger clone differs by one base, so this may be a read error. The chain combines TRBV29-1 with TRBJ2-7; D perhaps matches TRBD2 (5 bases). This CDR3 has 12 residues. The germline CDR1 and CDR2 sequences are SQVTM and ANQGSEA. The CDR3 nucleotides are TGCAGCGTCGCGGGCCGGACGGGCGAGCGGTACTTC. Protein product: CSVAGRTGERYF.

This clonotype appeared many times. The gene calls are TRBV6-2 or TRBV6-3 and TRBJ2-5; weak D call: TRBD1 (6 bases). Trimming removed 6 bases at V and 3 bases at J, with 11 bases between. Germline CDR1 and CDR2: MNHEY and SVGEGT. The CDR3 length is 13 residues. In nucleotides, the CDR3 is TGTGCCAGCAGGGGGACATTCGAAGAGACCCAGTACTTC. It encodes CASRGTFEETQYF.

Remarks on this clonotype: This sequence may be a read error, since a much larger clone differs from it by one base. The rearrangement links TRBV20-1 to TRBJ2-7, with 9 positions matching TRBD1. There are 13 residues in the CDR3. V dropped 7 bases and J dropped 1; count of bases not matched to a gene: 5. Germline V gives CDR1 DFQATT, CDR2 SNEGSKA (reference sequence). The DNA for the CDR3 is TGCAGTGTAGGGACAGGGCTATCCTACGAGCAGTACTTC. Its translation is CSVGTGLSYEQYF.

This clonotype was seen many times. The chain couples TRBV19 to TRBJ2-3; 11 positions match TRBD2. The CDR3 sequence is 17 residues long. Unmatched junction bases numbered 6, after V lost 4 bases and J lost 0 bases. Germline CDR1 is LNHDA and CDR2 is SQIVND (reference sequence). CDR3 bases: TGTGCCAGTAGTACGGGGACTAGCGGAATGAGCACAGATACGCAGTATTTT. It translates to CASSTGTSGMSTDTQYF.

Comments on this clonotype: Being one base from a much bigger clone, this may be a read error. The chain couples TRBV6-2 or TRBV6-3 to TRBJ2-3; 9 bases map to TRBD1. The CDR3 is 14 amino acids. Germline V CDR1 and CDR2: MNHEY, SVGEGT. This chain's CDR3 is CASRETGGIDAQYF. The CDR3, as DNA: TGTGCCAGCAGAGAGACAGGGGGAATAGATGCGCAGTATTTT.

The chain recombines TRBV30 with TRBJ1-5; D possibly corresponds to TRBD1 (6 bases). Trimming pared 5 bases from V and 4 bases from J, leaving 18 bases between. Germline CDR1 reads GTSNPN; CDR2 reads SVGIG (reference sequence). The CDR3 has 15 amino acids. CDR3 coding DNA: TGTGCCTGGTCCTGGGGGGCAGTAGATAATCAGCCCCAGCATTTT. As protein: CAWSWGAVDNQPQHF. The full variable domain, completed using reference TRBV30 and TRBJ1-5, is SQTIHQWPATLVQPVGSPLSLECTVEGTSNPNLYWYRQAAGRGLQLLFYSVGIGQISSEVPQNLSASRPQDRQFILSSKKLLLSDSGFYLCAWSWGAVDNQPQHFGDGTRLSIL.

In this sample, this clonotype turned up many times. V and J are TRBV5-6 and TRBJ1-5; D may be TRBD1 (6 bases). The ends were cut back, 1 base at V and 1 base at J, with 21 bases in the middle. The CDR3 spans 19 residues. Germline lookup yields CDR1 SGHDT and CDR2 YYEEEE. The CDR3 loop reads CASSLFIGLQGASNQPQHF. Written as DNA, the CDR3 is TGTGCCAGCAGCTTGTTCATCGGGTTACAGGGAGCGAGCAATCAGCCCCAGCATTTT.

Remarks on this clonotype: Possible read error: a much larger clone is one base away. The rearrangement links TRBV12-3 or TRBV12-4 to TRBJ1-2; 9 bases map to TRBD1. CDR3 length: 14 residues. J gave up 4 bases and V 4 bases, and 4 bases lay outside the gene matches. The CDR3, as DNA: TGTGCCAGCAGTTCCATGGACAGGGGCTATGGCTACACCTTC. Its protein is CASSSMDRGYGYTF.

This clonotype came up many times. CDR3 in amino acids: CSAIDQESSTDTQYF. The CDR3 region has the DNA TGCAGTGCTATTGATCAGGAATCGAGCACAGATACGCAGTATTTT. The chain employs TRBV20-1 and TRBJ2-3; D not certain. This CDR3 has 15 residues. With 4 bases removed from V and 0 bases from J, the gap between germline ends came to 14 bases. Germline V gene data show CDR1 as DFQATT and CDR2 as SNEGSKA (reference sequence).

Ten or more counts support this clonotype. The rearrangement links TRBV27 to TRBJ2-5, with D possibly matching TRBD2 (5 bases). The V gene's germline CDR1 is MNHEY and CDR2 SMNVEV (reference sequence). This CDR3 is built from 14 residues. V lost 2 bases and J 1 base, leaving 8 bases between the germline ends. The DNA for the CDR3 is TGTGCCAGCAGTTTAGTGGGAGCCCAAGAGACCCAGTACTTC. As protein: CASSLVGAQETQYF.

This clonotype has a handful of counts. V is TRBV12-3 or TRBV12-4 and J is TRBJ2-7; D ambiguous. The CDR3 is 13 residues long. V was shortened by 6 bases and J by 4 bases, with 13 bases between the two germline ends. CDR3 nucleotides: TGTGCCAGCAGGTCCCTCAGCACTTACGAGCAGTACTTC. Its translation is CASRSLSTYEQYF.

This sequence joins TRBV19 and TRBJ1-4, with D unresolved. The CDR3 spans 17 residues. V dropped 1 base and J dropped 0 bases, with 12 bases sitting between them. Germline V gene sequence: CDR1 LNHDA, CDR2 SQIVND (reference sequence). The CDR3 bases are TGTGCCAGTAGTATAGGAAGAGGCTTCGCAACTAATGAAAAACTGTTTTTT. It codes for CASSIGRGFATNEKLFF.

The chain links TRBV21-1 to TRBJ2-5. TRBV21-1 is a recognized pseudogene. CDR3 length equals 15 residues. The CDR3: CASSKRRGSRETQYF. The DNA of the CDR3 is TGTGCCAGCAGCAAACGCCGGGGTTCGAGGGAGACCCAGTACTTC.

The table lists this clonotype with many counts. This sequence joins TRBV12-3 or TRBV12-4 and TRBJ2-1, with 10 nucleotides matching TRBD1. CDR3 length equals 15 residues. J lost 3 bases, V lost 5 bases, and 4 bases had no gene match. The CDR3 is CASSPRDRGYNEQFF. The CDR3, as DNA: TGTGCCAGCAGTCCTCGGGACAGGGGCTACAATGAGCAGTTCTTC.

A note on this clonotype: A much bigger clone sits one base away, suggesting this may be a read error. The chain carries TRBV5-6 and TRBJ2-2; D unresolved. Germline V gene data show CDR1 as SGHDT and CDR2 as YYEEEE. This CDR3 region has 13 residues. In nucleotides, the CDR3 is TGTGCCAGCGGCTTGGCCGTCACCGGGGAGCTGTTTTTT. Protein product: CASGLAVTGELFF.

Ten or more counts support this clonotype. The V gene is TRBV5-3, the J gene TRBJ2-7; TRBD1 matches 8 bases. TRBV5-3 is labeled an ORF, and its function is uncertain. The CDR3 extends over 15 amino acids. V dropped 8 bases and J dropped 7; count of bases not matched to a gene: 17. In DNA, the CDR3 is TGTGCCAGCAGTCTCACAGGGGGAGGATACTATGAGCAGTACTTC. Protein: CASSLTGGGYYEQYF.

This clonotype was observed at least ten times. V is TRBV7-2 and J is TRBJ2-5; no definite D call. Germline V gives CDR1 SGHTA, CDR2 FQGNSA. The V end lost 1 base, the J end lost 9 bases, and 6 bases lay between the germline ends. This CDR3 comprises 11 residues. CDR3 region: CASSLGPAQYF. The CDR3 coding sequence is TGTGCCAGCAGCTTAGGACCGGCCCAGTACTTC.

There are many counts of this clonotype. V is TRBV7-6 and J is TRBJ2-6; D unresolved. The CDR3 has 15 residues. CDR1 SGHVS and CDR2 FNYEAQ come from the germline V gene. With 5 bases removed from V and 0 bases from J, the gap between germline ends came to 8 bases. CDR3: CASSEHPSGANVLTF. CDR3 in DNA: TGTGCCAGCAGCGAACACCCCTCTGGGGCCAACGTCCTGACTTTC.

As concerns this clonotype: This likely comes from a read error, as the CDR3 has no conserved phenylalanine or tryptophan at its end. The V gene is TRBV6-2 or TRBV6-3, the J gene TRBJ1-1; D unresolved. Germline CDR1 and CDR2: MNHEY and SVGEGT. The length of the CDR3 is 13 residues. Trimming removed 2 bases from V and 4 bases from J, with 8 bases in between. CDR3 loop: CASSYEEGTEAFS. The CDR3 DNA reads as TGTGCCAGCAGTTACGAAGAGGGCACTGAAGCTTTCTCT.

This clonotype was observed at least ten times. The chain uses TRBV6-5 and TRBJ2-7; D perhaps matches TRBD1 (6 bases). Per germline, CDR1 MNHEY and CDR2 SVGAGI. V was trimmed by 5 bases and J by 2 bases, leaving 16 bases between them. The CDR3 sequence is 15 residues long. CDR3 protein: CASSPGQAVTYEQYF. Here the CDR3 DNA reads TGTGCCAGCAGTCCGGGACAAGCAGTGACCTACGAGCAGTACTTC.

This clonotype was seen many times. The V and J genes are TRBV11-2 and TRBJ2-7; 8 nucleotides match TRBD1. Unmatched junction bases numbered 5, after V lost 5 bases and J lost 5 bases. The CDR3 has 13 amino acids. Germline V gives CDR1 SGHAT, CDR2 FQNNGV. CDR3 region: CASSRTGSHEQYF. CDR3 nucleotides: TGTGCCAGCAGCCGGACAGGGAGCCACGAGCAGTACTTC.

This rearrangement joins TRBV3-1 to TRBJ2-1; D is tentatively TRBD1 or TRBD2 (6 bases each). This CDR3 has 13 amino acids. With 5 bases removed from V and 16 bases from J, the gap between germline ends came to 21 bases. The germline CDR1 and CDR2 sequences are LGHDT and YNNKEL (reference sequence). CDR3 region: CASSGGGSVTSFF. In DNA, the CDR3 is TGTGCCAGCAGCGGAGGGGGTTCCGTGACGTCCTTCTTC.